The TCR beta chain under discussion was sequenced for a study of T cells in localized non-small cell lung cancer. Study findings and constraints: In uninvolved adjacent lung, T cell clonality reached its highest value, exceeding tumor. Heterogeneity within the tumor remains possible, as just one region underwent sequencing. Out of the top 100 tumor clones, a median around 57 were seen in adjacent lung.

Germline V gene sequence: CDR1 SEHNR, CDR2 FQNEAQ (reference sequence). CDR3 size: 15 residues. V lost 5 bases and J lost 7, with 18 bases in between. Data came from immunoSEQ multiplex PCR; TCRdb stores just in-frame clones and leaves some out. The data hold around 70,000 clones, with about nine tenths observed a single time. Notes on this clone: The antigen is unknown.

V is TRBV7-9 and J is TRBJ1-5, with a possible D match to TRBD1 (5 bases). The sample in question was peripheral blood, obtained before any cancer treatment. This receptor was identified in a male donor aged 60 or over with stage III squamous cell lung carcinoma. The DNA for the CDR3 is TGTGCCAGCAGCCCACCGGGGCAGGGTGAACAGCCCCAGCATTTT. This sequence encodes CASSPPGQGEQPQHF.